A selection of T cell receptor beta chains follows, all from one sample in a study of cytomegalovirus exposure and HLA in healthy donors. Sequencing used immunoSEQ multiplex PCR; TCRdb keeps in-frame clones, though not all of them. Among 70,000 to 100,000 clones listed, around three fifths were seen once. Sequenced sample: PBMCs. These receptors all come from a woman aged 50 to 60 in good health and CMV-seropositive. The CDR3 runs from the conserved cysteine through the conserved F or W. The D gene is left open where the match is weak. Size is omitted from some rows. Given values are once, few, many or a class for expanded clones.

J gene,D gene,clone size,CDR3 length,V gene,CDR3 protein,CDR3 DNA
TRBJ1-1,-,-,14,TRBV5-1,CASSLGGANTEAFF,TGCGCCAGCTCCCTTGGGGGCGCGAACACTGAAGCTTTCTTT
TRBJ2-7,TRBD1,-,18,TRBV28,CASRGLGGTGGGTYEQYF,TGTGCCAGCAGGGGGTTAGGCGGGACAGGAGGTGGGACCTACGAGCAGTACTTC
TRBJ1-2,-,-,14,TRBV13,CASSTDRFNYGYTF,TGTGCCAGCAGCACCGACAGATTTAACTATGGCTACACCTTC
TRBJ2-6,-,few,18,TRBV18,CASSTGQGQFSGANVLTF,TGTGCCAGCTCGACCGGCCAGGGCCAATTCTCTGGGGCCAACGTCCTGACTTTC
TRBJ2-3,TRBD2,once,15,TRBV2,CASSDKASGGGTQYF,TGTGCCAGCAGTGATAAAGCTAGCGGGGGCGGTACGCAGTATTTT
TRBJ1-6,-,-,14,TRBV7-9,CASSPGRGNSPLHF,TGTGCCAGCAGCCCCGGAAGGGGGAATTCACCCCTCCACTTT
TRBJ2-7,-,few,14,TRBV7-8,CASSLVSREDEQYF,TGTGCCAGCAGCTTAGTTTCCCGAGAGGACGAGCAGTACTTC
TRBJ1-6,-,once,14,TRBV10-3,CAIGAAGINSPLHF,TGTGCCATCGGAGCTGCAGGGATTAATTCACCCCTCCACTTT
TRBJ1-2,TRBD1,many,18,TRBV4-3,CASSHSIRTGTEAYGYTF,TGCGCCAGCAGCCATTCAATCAGAACCGGGACAGAAGCCTATGGCTACACCTTC
TRBJ1-2,TRBD1,-,16,TRBV25-1,CASSGDRGLVGYGYTF,TGTGCCAGCAGCGGGGACAGGGGTCTGGTCGGCTATGGCTACACCTTC
TRBJ2-7,TRBD2,few,14,TRBV13,CASSFLAGGPEQYF,TGTGCCAGCAGCTTTCTAGCGGGGGGGCCCGAGCAGTACTTC
TRBJ1-2,-,-,15,TRBV6-1,CAILPLTGRNYGYTF,TGTGCCATACTTCCCCTTACAGGGAGAAACTATGGCTACACCTTC
TRBJ1-4,TRBD1,-,14,TRBV30,CAWSTGQGREKLFF,TGTGCCTGGAGTACAGGACAGGGTAGAGAAAAACTGTTTTTT
TRBJ2-3,TRBD2,-,16,TRBV4-1,CASSQDTAGGLGTQYF,TGCGCCAGCAGCCAAGATACAGCGGGGGGGCTAGGTACGCAGTATTTT
TRBJ2-7,-,-,14,TRBV9,CASSPRIQSYEQYF,TGTGCCAGCAGCCCACGAATCCAGTCCTACGAGCAGTACTTC
TRBJ2-3,TRBD1,-,18,TRBV5-1,CASSLEGAIPLSTDTQYF,TGCGCCAGCAGCTTGGAGGGGGCGATCCCCCTTAGCACAGATACGCAGTATTTT
TRBJ2-2,-,few,13,TRBV6-4,CASSEEATGELFF,TGTGCCAGCAGTGAGGAGGCCACCGGGGAGCTGTTTTTT
TRBJ1-4,-,-,11,TRBV10-1,CASPTQGKLFF,TGCGCCAGCCCAACACAGGGAAAACTGTTTTTT
TRBJ1-3,TRBD1,-,16,TRBV6-5,CASSSPGQGVGNTIYF,TGTGCCAGCAGTTCGCCGGGACAGGGTGTTGGAAACACCATATATTTT
TRBJ1-1,-,-,13,TRBV28,CASTKQVYTEAFF,TGTGCCAGCACCAAACAGGTGTACACTGAAGCTTTCTTT
TRBJ1-1,TRBD1,once,14,TRBV28,CASSSTGGNTEAFF,TGTGCCAGCAGTTCCACAGGGGGGAACACTGAAGCTTTCTTT
TRBJ2-2,-,-,14,TRBV10-2,CASSSLDTSGELFF,TGCGCCAGCAGTTCCCTCGACACGTCCGGGGAGCTGTTTTTT
TRBJ1-1,-,-,16,TRBV5-1,CASSLAGTGLNTEAFF,TGCGCCAGCAGCTTGGCCGGAACAGGGCTGAACACTGAAGCTTTCTTT
TRBJ1-1,TRBD1,-,13,TRBV30,CAWDRGGNTEAFF,TGTGCCTGGGACAGGGGAGGGAACACTGAAGCTTTCTTT
TRBJ2-7,-,few,14,TRBV9,CASSVGQGGYEQYF,TGTGCCAGCAGCGTAGGGCAGGGAGGCTACGAGCAGTACTTC
TRBJ2-7,-,-,13,TRBV5-5,CASSLAVDYEQYF,TGTGCCAGCAGCTTGGCCGTAGACTACGAGCAGTACTTC
TRBJ2-5,TRBD2,few,12,TRBV29-1,CSVEAGGETQYF,TGCAGCGTTGAAGCGGGGGGAGAGACCCAGTACTTC
TRBJ2-3,TRBD2,-,12,TRBV10-2,CASSAGGVTQYF,TGCGCCAGCAGTGCGGGGGGTGTTACGCAGTATTTT
TRBJ1-6,TRBD1,-,19,TRBV5-1,CASSQSPSGQGWGNSPLHF,TGCGCCAGCAGCCAATCTCCATCTGGACAGGGGTGGGGGAATTCACCCCTCCACTTT
TRBJ1-1,-,-,17,TRBV7-8,CASSTHRWGQLNTEAFF,TGTGCCAGCAGCACTCATAGGTGGGGGCAACTAAACACTGAAGCTTTCTTT
TRBJ1-1,TRBD1,-,13,TRBV29-1,CSVKGQQNTEAFF,TGCAGCGTGAAGGGACAGCAGAACACTGAAGCTTTCTTT
TRBJ2-1,-,few,16,TRBV30,CAWRHFRDTSYNEQFF,TGTGCCTGGAGACACTTCCGGGACACCTCCTACAATGAGCAGTTCTTC
TRBJ2-1,TRBD2,-,16,TRBV7-8,CASSLAPSGGYNEQFF,TGTGCCAGCAGCTTAGCGCCTAGCGGGGGCTACAATGAGCAGTTCTTC
TRBJ2-7,-,-,13,TRBV11-2,CASSSDSSDKQYF,TGTGCCAGCAGCTCGGACAGCTCCGATAAGCAGTACTTC
TRBJ1-5,-,-,14,TRBV19,CASRRTGYLGPQHF,TGTGCCAGTAGAAGAACAGGGTACCTTGGGCCCCAGCATTTT
TRBJ1-3,-,-,15,TRBV5-1,CASGPPGEDGNTIYF,TGCGCCAGCGGACCCCCAGGGGAAGATGGAAACACCATATATTTT
TRBJ2-1,-,-,13,TRBV2,CASGGGVGGEQFF,TGTGCCAGCGGTGGCGGGGTGGGAGGTGAGCAGTTCTTC
TRBJ1-3,-,once,18,TRBV4-1,CASSLEPTGINSGNTIYF,TGCGCCAGCAGCCTTGAACCTACAGGTATAAACTCTGGAAACACCATATATTTT
TRBJ2-2,TRBD1,-,15,TRBV7-6,CASSPGQGSGGELFF,TGTGCCAGCAGCCCCGGACAGGGATCAGGCGGGGAGCTGTTTTTT
TRBJ1-4,-,-,15,TRBV7-9,CSSSQLTGLDEKLFF,TGTTCCAGCAGCCAACTGACAGGTTTGGATGAAAAACTGTTTTTT
TRBJ1-1,-,few,14,TRBV29-1,CSVHGTDRNTEAFF,TGCAGCGTTCATGGAACGGACAGGAACACTGAAGCTTTCTTT
TRBJ1-1,-,few,14,TRBV7-9,CASSSREWDTEAFF,TGTGCCAGCAGCTCGAGGGAGTGGGACACTGAAGCTTTCTTT
TRBJ1-3,-,-,16,TRBV28,CASRGRGRVARNTIYF,TGTGCCAGCAGAGGGAGGGGCAGGGTGGCCCGAAACACCATATATTTT
TRBJ1-4,-,few,14,TRBV15,CATSRETGNEKLFF,TGTGCCACCAGCAGAGAAACCGGGAATGAAAAACTGTTTTTT
TRBJ2-7,TRBD1,once,13,TRBV30,CACRDRGSYEQYF,TGTGCCTGCCGGGACAGGGGCTCCTACGAGCAGTACTTC
TRBJ1-1,-,-,15,TRBV6-1,CASSEGTAMNTEAFF,TGTGCCAGCAGTGAAGGGACAGCTATGAACACTGAAGCTTTCTTT
TRBJ1-6,-,-,16,TRBV5-1,CASSLWGGQSNSPLHF,TGCGCCAGCAGCTTGTGGGGGGGGCAATCTAATTCACCCCTCCACTTT
TRBJ2-7,TRBD2,-,20,TRBV6-4,CASSDPRRGGQVHSSYEQYF,TGTGCCAGCAGTGACCCCAGACGGGGGGGGCAAGTTCATTCCAGCTACGAGCAGTACTTC
TRBJ2-3,TRBD1,once,15,TRBV27,CASSPPGTGVDTQYF,TGTGCCAGCAGCCCCCCCGGGACAGGGGTGGATACGCAGTATTTT
TRBJ2-3,TRBD1,few,17,TRBV4-1,CASSQARRGQGTDTQYF,TGCGCCAGCAGCCAAGCCCGGAGGGGACAGGGCACAGATACGCAGTATTTT
TRBJ1-6,-,-,13,TRBV11-1,CASSRLGGSPLHF,TGTGCCAGCAGCCGCCTAGGGGGTTCACCCCTCCACTTT